This T cell receptor beta chain is drawn from a study of shared clonotypes between healthy human individuals. The V end lost 4 bases, the J end lost 5 bases, and 10 bases lay between the germline ends. Germline assignment: CDR1 SGHRS and CDR2 YFSETQ. The CDR3 spans 13 residues. Assay: immunoSEQ multiplex PCR; the TCRdb copy retains only in-frame clones and omits some. The table has 2 million to 3 million clones, roughly 93% seen once. Participating donors were healthy, HIV-negative adults free of recent acute infections or vaccinations. The chain has TRBV5-1 and TRBJ1-5; D remains unclear. This sequence was found in a young man in good health. Some clones in this sample may be carry-over from other donors' samples. Material for sequencing was naive CD4+ T cells from PBMCs. The subset denotes: CD45RA+ positively selected. The chain's CDR3 is CASSAFTDQPQHF. The CDR3 DNA follows: TGCGCCAGCAGCGCCTTCACAGATCAGCCCCAGCATTTT.